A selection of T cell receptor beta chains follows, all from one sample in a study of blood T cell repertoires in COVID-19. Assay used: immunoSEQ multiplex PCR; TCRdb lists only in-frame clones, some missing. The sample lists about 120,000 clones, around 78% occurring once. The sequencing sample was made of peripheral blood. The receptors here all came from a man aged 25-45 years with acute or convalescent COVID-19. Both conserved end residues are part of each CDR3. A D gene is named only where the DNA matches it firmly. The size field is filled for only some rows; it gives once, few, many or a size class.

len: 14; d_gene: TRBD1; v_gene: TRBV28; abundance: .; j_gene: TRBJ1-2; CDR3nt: TGTGCCAGCAGTTTAGGGGGACAGGCTTATGGCTACACCTTC; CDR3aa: CASSLGGQAYGYTF
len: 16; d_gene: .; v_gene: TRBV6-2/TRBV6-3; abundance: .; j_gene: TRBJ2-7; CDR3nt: TGTGCCAGCAGTTATGAGCCCCCTCGAGGGATCTACGAGCAGTACTTC; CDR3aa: CASSYEPPRGIYEQYF
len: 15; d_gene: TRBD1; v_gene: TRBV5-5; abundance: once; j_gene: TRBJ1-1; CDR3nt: TGTGCCAGCAGCAAACTGACAGGGTGGGACACTGAAGCTTTCTTT; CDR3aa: CASSKLTGWDTEAFF
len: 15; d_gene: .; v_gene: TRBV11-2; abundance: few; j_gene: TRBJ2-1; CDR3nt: TGTGCCAGCAGCCAATACAAGGGGAAGCAGAATGAGCAGTTCTTC; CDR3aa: CASSQYKGKQNEQFF
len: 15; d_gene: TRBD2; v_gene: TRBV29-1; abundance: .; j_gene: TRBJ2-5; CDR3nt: TGCAGCGTTGGCCCAGCGGGGGTGGGTCAAGAGACCCAGTACTTC; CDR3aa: CSVGPAGVGQETQYF
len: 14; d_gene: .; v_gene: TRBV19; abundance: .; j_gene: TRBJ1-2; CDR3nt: TGTGCCAGTAGCAATCCGGGGGTCTACTATGGCTACACCTTC; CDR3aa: CASSNPGVYYGYTF
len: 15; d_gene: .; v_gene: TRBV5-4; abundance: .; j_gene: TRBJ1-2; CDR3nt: TGTGCCAGCAGCTTCGGTCCAACCTCTAACTATGGCTACACCTTC; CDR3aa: CASSFGPTSNYGYTF
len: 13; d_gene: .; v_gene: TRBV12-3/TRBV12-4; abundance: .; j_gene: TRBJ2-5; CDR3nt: TGTGCCAGCAGTTTAGGGGCCGAAGAGACCCAGTACTTC; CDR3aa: CASSLGAEETQYF
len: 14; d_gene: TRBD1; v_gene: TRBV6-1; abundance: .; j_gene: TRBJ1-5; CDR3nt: TGTGCCAGCAGTGATGGGACAGATCATCAGCCCCAGCATTTT; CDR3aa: CASSDGTDHQPQHF
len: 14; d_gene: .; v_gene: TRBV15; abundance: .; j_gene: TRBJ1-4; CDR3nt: TGTGCCACCAGCAGACGGGATACCAATGAAAAACTGTTTTTT; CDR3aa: CATSRRDTNEKLFF
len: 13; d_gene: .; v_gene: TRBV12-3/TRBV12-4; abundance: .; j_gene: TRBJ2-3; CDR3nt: TGTGCCAGCAGCCACATCCCCTTGGATACGCAGTATTTT; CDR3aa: CASSHIPLDTQYF
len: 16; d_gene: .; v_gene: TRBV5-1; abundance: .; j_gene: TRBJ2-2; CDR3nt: TGCGCCAGCAGCTTGGGTCCAGGGAAGGACACCGGGGAGCTGTTTTTT; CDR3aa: CASSLGPGKDTGELFF
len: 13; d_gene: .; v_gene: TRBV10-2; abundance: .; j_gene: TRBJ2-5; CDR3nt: TGCGCCAGCAGTGAGCGATACCGGGAGACCCAGTACTTC; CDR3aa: CASSERYRETQYF
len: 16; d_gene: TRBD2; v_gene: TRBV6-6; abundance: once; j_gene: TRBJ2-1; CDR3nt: TGTGCCAGCAACACCAGCCCCCGGGAGGTCCACAATGAGCAGTTCTTC; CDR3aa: CASNTSPREVHNEQFF
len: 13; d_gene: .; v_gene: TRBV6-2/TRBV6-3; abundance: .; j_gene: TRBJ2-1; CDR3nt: TGTGCCAGCAGTTACCTCCTAGAGTATGAGCAGTTCTTC; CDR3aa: CASSYLLEYEQFF
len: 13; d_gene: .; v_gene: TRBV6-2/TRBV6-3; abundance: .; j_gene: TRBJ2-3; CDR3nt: TGTGCCAGCAGTTACCAGCCCTCGGGTACGCAGTATTTT; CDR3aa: CASSYQPSGTQYF
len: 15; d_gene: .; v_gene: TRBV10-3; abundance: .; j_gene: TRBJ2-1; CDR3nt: TGTGCCATCAGTGATTCGCAGGTATCGTACAATGAGCAGTTCTTC; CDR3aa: CAISDSQVSYNEQFF
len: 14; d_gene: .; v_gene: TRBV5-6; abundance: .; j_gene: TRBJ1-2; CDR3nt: TGTGCCAGCAGCTTTGCAGGCCAGAACTATGGCTACACCTTC; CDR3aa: CASSFAGQNYGYTF
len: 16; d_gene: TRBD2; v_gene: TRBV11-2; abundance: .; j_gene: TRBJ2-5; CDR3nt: TGTGCCAGCAGCTTACCCCAGACTAGCGGGAGGGCGACCCAGTACTTC; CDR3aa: CASSLPQTSGRATQYF
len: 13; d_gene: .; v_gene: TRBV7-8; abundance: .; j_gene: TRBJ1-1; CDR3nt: TGTGCCAGCAGCTTAGGTACGAGCACTGAAGCTTTCTTT; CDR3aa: CASSLGTSTEAFF
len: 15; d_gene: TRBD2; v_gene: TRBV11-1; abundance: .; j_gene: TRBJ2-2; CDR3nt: TGTGCCAGCAGCGTGGGACTAGCGAACACCGGGGAGCTGTTTTTT; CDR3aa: CASSVGLANTGELFF